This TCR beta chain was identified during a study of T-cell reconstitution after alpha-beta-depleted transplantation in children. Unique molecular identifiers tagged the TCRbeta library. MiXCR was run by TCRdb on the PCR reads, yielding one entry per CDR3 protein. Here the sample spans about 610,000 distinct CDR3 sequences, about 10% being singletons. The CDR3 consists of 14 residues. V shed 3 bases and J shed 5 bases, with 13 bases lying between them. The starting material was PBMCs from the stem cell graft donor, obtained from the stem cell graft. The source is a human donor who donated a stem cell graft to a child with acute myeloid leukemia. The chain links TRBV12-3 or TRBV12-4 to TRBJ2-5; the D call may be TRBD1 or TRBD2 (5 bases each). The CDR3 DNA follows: TGTGCCAGCAGTTTTTGGGGGAATGGGGAGACCCAGTACTTC. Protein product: CASSFWGNGETQYF.